This T cell receptor beta chain was obtained from a study of T cells in Graves' hyperthyroidism and ophthalmopathy. At the level of the study: It was at initial diagnosis, before any treatment, that peripheral blood was collected. Regarding the study as a whole: Most clonotypes that expanded in the thyroid above 0.001 also showed up in blood.

In this sample, this clonotype turned up many times. No antigen is known for it. The CDR3 regions of TCR beta were amplified from RNA transcripts. RT-PCR in the first round (using the HTBI primer set) targeted the TCR CDR3. TCRdb itself ran the multiplex PCR reads through MiXCR, one entry per CDR3 protein. This table has more than 150,000 distinct CDR3 sequences, over 15% appearing once. Any patient presenting with uncontrolled infection, other autoimmune disease, pregnancy or lactation was left out. The diagnostic basis comprised clinical symptoms, serum thyroxine and TRAb, thyroid ultrasound and orbital computed tomography. This CDR3 contains 17 residues. The trim removed 6 bases at V and 4 bases at J, leaving 12 bases unmatched. CDR1 is MNHEY, CDR2 SMNVEV, per germline (reference sequence).

The sample comprised blood. The chain combines TRBV27 with TRBJ2-2; TRBD2 agrees at 9 bases. The receptor was isolated from a woman in her forties or fifties with Graves' hyperthyroidism. Written as DNA, the CDR3 is TGTGCCAGCAGGGACGGAATGGGCGGGGGGGTCACCGGGGAGCTGTTTTTT. It encodes CASRDGMGGGVTGELFF.